This T cell receptor beta chain came from a study of shared clonotypes between healthy human individuals. About the research overall: Ranging from 18 to 49 in age, donors were two women and a few men.

Trimming left V 6 bases short and J 11 bases short, with 17 bases between. This CDR3 has 13 residues. CDR1 and CDR2 (germline): SNHLY, FYNNEI. TCRdb's copy holds only in-frame clones and misses some; the assay was immunoSEQ multiplex PCR. This sample has 2 million to 2.5 million clones, with around 95% found just once. The TCR comes from a man between 18 and 35 years old in good health. The rearrangement links TRBV2 to TRBJ1-5; the D gene is possibly TRBD1 (5 bases). Sequencing was performed on naive CD4+ T cells sorted from blood. Sample subset: CD45RA+ positively selected. The CDR3 sequence: CASSLGREGAQHF. The CDR3 nucleotides are TGTGCCAGCAGCCTGGGAAGAGAAGGGGCCCAGCATTTT.